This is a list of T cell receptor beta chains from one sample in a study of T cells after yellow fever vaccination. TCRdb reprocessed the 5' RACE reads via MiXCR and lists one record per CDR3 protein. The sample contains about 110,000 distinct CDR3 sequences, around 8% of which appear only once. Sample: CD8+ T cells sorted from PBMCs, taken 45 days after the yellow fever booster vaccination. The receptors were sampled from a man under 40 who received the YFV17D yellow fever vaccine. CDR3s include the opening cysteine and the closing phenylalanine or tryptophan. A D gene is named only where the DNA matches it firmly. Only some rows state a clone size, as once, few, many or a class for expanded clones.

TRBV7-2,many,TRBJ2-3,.,CASSLRFRSTDTQYF,TGTGCCAGCAGCTTACGTTTTCGTAGCACAGATACGCAGTATTTT
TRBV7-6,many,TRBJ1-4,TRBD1,CASSLRDRGSPDEKLFF,TGTGCCAGCAGCTTACGGGACAGGGGGAGTCCGGATGAAAAACTGTTTTTT
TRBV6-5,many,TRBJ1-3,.,CASAPTGPGNTIYF,TGTGCCAGCGCACCAACAGGGCCAGGAAACACCATATATTTT
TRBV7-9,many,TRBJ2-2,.,CASSSKGAGELFF,TGTGCCAGCAGCTCAAAGGGGGCCGGGGAGCTGTTTTTT
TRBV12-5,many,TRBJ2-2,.,CASGSPSGFTGRSGELFF,TGTGCTAGTGGTTCTCCGAGCGGTTTCACAGGGAGGAGCGGGGAGCTGTTTTTT
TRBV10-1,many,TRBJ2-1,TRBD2,CASIGLAGPLGGNEQFF,TGCGCCAGCATCGGACTAGCGGGGCCACTTGGGGGCAATGAGCAGTTCTTC
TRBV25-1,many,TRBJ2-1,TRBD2,CASSEFFGASGSYNEQFF,TGTGCCAGCAGTGAATTTTTCGGGGCTAGCGGGAGTTACAATGAGCAGTTCTTC
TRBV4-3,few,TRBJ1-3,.,CASSQAPAASGNTIYF,TGCGCCAGCAGCCAGGCCCCCGCGGCCTCTGGAAACACCATATATTTT
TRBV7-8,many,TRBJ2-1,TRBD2,CASSYTSGSEQFF,TGTGCCAGCAGTTATACTAGCGGGAGTGAGCAGTTCTTC
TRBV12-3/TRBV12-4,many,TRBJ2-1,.,CASSLGSGAYNEQFF,TGTGCCAGCAGTTTAGGTAGCGGAGCCTACAATGAGCAGTTCTTC
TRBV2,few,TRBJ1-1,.,CASPTGSGMSTEAFF,TGTGCCAGCCCGACAGGATCTGGGATGAGCACTGAAGCTTTCTTT
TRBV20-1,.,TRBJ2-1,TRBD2,CSARVLAGRNEQFF,TGCAGTGCTAGAGTTCTAGCGGGAAGGAATGAGCAGTTCTTC
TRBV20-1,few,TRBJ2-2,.,CSGAAAGELFF,TGCAGTGGAGCGGCGGCCGGGGAGCTGTTTTTT
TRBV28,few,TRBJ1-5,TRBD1,CASSLFRGGQPQHF,TGTGCCAGCAGTTTGTTCAGGGGGGGACAGCCCCAGCATTTT
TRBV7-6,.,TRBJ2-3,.,CASSRILASSTDTQYF,TGTGCCAGCAGCCGGATTCTAGCATCTAGCACAGATACGCAGTATTTT